These T cell receptor beta chains were read from a single sample in a study of blood T cell repertoires in COVID-19. Some clones are missing from TCRdb's copy, which holds only in-frame ones; the method was immunoSEQ multiplex PCR. Of approximately 100,000 clones in the sample, about nine tenths are singletons; the top ten hold around a sixth. Source material: peripheral blood. The receptors shown here come from a man aged 50-60 years with acute or convalescent COVID-19. CDR3s include the opening cysteine and the closing phenylalanine or tryptophan. A D gene is named only where the DNA matches it firmly. Only part of the rows carry a size: once, few, many, or a class if the clone is expanded.

TRBV9	TRBJ2-1	NA	NA	CASSPPPSSYNEQFF	TGTGCCAGCAGCCCTCCTCCCAGCTCCTACAATGAGCAGTTCTTC
TRBV21-1	TRBJ1-1	NA	NA	CASSRPDRENTEAFF	TGTGCCAGCAGCCGTCCGGACAGAGAGAACACTGAAGCTTTCTTT
TRBV7-9	TRBJ1-3	NA	NA	CASSFGGPPDTIYF	TGTGCCAGCAGCTTCGGCGGCCCGCCCGACACCATATATTTT
TRBV10-1	TRBJ1-2	NA	TRBD1	CASSEWTGSGYTF	TGCGCCAGCAGTGAGTGGACAGGATCCGGCTACACCTTC
TRBV19	TRBJ1-2	NA	NA	CASSMNRRLALGYTF	TGTGCCAGTAGTATGAATCGTCGACTGGCCCTGGGCTACACCTTC
TRBV19	TRBJ1-3	NA	NA	CASSAGTSGNTIYF	TGTGCCAGTAGCGCCGGGACATCTGGAAACACCATATATTTT
TRBV7-9	TRBJ1-2	NA	NA	CASSLVRGDGYTF	TGTGCCAGCAGCTTAGTCAGGGGCGATGGCTACACCTTC
TRBV4-2	TRBJ1-2	NA	TRBD1	CASSQGTGGAEYGYTF	TGTGCCAGCAGCCAAGGGACAGGGGGCGCGGAGTATGGCTACACCTTC
TRBV28	TRBJ1-4	NA	NA	CAASTRGINEKLFF	TGTGCCGCATCCACAAGAGGGATTAATGAAAAACTGTTTTTT
TRBV2	TRBJ2-2	NA	TRBD2	CASSETSGFTGELFF	TGTGCCAGCAGTGAGACTAGCGGTTTCACCGGGGAGCTGTTTTTT
TRBV5-6	TRBJ2-7	NA	NA	CASSLFLAIGGDYEQYF	TGTGCCAGCAGCTTGTTTCTGGCTATCGGTGGAGACTACGAGCAGTACTTC
TRBV19	TRBJ1-5	NA	TRBD1	CASRRQGDGNQPQHF	TGTGCCAGTAGGCGACAGGGGGATGGCAATCAGCCCCAGCATTTT
TRBV19	TRBJ1-5	NA	NA	CASSVGYSNQPQHF	TGTGCCAGTAGTGTAGGTTATAGCAATCAGCCCCAGCATTTT
TRBV28	TRBJ1-6	NA	NA	CASGLVSSYNSPLHF	TGTGCCAGTGGACTTGTTAGCTCCTATAATTCACCCCTCCACTTT
TRBV15	TRBJ1-4	NA	NA	CATSQAGPTTNEKLFF	TGTGCCACCTCCCAGGCAGGCCCTACAACTAATGAAAAACTGTTTTTT
TRBV7-3	TRBJ2-1	NA	TRBD2	CASSGGGPHNEQFF	TGTGCCAGCAGCGGCGGGGGGCCCCACAATGAGCAGTTCTTC
TRBV28	TRBJ1-2	NA	TRBD1	CATGTDINGYTF	TGTGCCACCGGGACAGATATCAATGGCTACACCTTC
TRBV3-1/TRBV3-2	TRBJ1-5	NA	NA	CASLRFSQGLNQPQHF	TGTGCCAGCTTGCGCTTCTCACAGGGCCTCAATCAGCCCCAGCATTTT
TRBV11-2	TRBJ2-3	few	NA	CASSLEVSWDTQYF	TGTGCCAGCAGCTTAGAAGTCAGTTGGGATACGCAGTATTTT
TRBV7-9	TRBJ1-1	NA	NA	CASSFAEGAFF	TGTGCCAGCAGCTTCGCAGAGGGAGCTTTCTTT